Included here is one T cell receptor beta chain sequence, with context. The target antigen is unknown. The sample carries other DNA sequences with the same CDR3. The method was immunoSEQ multiplex PCR; TCRdb's version includes in-frame clones alone and lacks a portion of them. The sample carries hundreds of thousands of clones, roughly 98% recorded once. The data are from a study of shared clonotypes between healthy human individuals. General observations from the study: Generally, naive subsets (rather than memory subsets) showed larger estimated richness. Despite large depth, sorted-subset datasets appeared incompletely sequenced.

This CDR3 spans 13 amino acids. Germline CDR1 and CDR2: MNHEY and SMNVEV (reference sequence). Trimming took 5 bases from V and 2 from J, leaving 10 bases between them. CD8 cells regarded as naive lacked CD45RO, were positively chosen for CCR7, and omitted terminally differentiated effector memory CD45RA+ cells. This chain joins TRBV27 and TRBJ2-7, with D tentatively TRBD2 (5 bases). This TCR came from a man aged 25-40 years in good health. The sample consisted of naive CD8+ T cells sorted from blood. This CDR3 is CASSSGGPYEQYF. The CDR3 region has the DNA TGTGCCAGCAGTAGCGGAGGCCCCTACGAGCAGTACTTC.